These T cell receptor beta chains were read from a single sample in a study of lymphopenia after photon versus proton radiotherapy. Method: immunoSEQ multiplex PCR; TCRdb's copy keeps in-frame clones and lacks some. The sample lists more than 15,000 clones, 80% to 90% occurring once. The source material was peripheral blood, sampled from a patient treated with photon-based radiotherapy. These receptors were obtained from a woman aged 50 to 65 with pancreatic cancer. CDR3s include the opening cysteine and the closing phenylalanine or tryptophan. The D gene is left open where the match is weak. Clone sizes are given selectively: once, few, many, or a class where the clone is expanded.

cdr3_nt cdr3_aa v_call cdr3_length d_call clone_size j_call
TGTGCCAGCTCACCACGATCGGGGGCCTACAATGAGCAGTTCTTC CASSPRSGAYNEQFF TRBV18 15 NA once TRBJ2-1
TGTGCCTGGAGTGTTTGGGGGACTGGGGCCAACGTCCTGACTTTC CAWSVWGTGANVLTF TRBV30 15 NA NA TRBJ2-6
TGTGCCAGCAGCTTAGATGGGGGCATGCGGGATACGCAGTATTTT CASSLDGGMRDTQYF TRBV7-6 15 NA NA TRBJ2-3
TGTGCCATCAGTGAGTCGCCAGGGGGCGCAACTGGGGCCAACGTCCTGACTTTC CAISESPGGATGANVLTF TRBV10-3 18 TRBD1 NA TRBJ2-6
TGTGCCAGTAGTAATCGGGGGCCCGGCTATGGCTACACCTTC CASSNRGPGYGYTF TRBV19 14 NA few TRBJ1-2
TGTGCCAGCAGCTCGCAACTCAACTATGGCTACACCTTC CASSSQLNYGYTF TRBV7-2 13 NA NA TRBJ1-2
TGTGCCACCCAGAAGGTTTTAAAGAACACTGAAGCTTTCTTT CATQKVLKNTEAFF TRBV28 14 NA once TRBJ1-1
TGTGCCAGCAGCTTAGATCGACGGTACGGGGGCGAATCCTACAATGAGCAGTTCTTC CASSLDRRYGGESYNEQFF TRBV11-2 19 NA few TRBJ2-1
TGTGCCAGTAGTAGGGAGGAGGGGATCTACGAGCAGTACTTC CASSREEGIYEQYF TRBV19 14 NA NA TRBJ2-7
TGTGCCATCAGAGCGGGAGGGGGCAATGAGCAGTTCTTC CAIRAGGGNEQFF TRBV10-3 13 TRBD2 NA TRBJ2-1
TGTGCCAGTAGTATAGCAGGGGTCGGGGCCAACGTCCTGACTTTC CASSIAGVGANVLTF TRBV19 15 NA NA TRBJ2-6
TGTGCCAGCAGCACGGGACTAGCGGGAACGAACACCGGGGAGCTGTTTTTT CASSTGLAGTNTGELFF TRBV7-2 17 TRBD2 NA TRBJ2-2
TGTGCCAGCAGCTTGGACCCCATCGGGACTGAAGCTTTCTTT CASSLDPIGTEAFF TRBV5-5 14 NA NA TRBJ1-1
TGTGCCAGCAGTGAAATCCCCGGGGGGGTAGGCGGCTACACCTTC CASSEIPGGVGGYTF TRBV6-1 15 NA NA TRBJ1-2
TGTGCCACTAAGACAGGGGGCCGTGAAAAACTGTTTTTT CATKTGGREKLFF TRBV19 13 TRBD1 NA TRBJ1-4
TGTGCCAGCAGCGGGACATTTTTGGGGGAGACCCAGTACTTC CASSGTFLGETQYF TRBV7-9 14 NA NA TRBJ2-5
TGTGCCAGCTCACCCGGACAGAATCAGCCCCAGCATTTT CASSPGQNQPQHF TRBV18 13 NA NA TRBJ1-5
TGTGCCAGCAGTAGACCGGGACAGGGGCAAGAGACCCAGTACTTC CASSRPGQGQETQYF TRBV6-5 15 TRBD1 NA TRBJ2-5
TGCGCCAGCAGCGGGACAAGTACTTTGTCCGAGCAGTACTTC CASSGTSTLSEQYF TRBV10-1 14 NA NA TRBJ2-7
TGTGCCAGCAGAAGACAGGGATATAGCAATCAGCCCCAGCATTTT CASRRQGYSNQPQHF TRBV27 15 TRBD1 NA TRBJ1-5
TGTGCCAGCGCGGGGGGGACGGCAACTAATGAAAAACTGTTTTTT CASAGGTATNEKLFF TRBV10-3 15 NA few TRBJ1-4
TGTGCCAGCAGTTACTCTGTAACAGCTGAAGCTTTCTTT CASSYSVTAEAFF TRBV6-6 13 NA NA TRBJ1-1
TGTGCCAGCAGCTTGGTGGCGGGGAAGGGAAATGAGCAGTTCTTC CASSLVAGKGNEQFF TRBV5-4 15 NA NA TRBJ2-1
TGTGCCAGCAGCTTGGACTGGGATGTCCCGTACTTC CASSLDWDVPYF TRBV5-5 12 NA NA TRBJ2-7
TGTGCCAGCACCCGGACAGGGTCCTTCACAGATACGCAGTATTTT CASTRTGSFTDTQYF TRBV11-2 15 TRBD1 NA TRBJ2-3
TGTGCCAGCAGCTTAGGCGCTAGCAGAGAGACCCAGTACTTC CASSLGASRETQYF TRBV7-2 14 NA NA TRBJ2-5
TGTGCCAGCAGTTACGGGGGCCCCGAGTACTATGGCTACACCTTC CASSYGGPEYYGYTF TRBV6-5 15 NA NA TRBJ1-2
TGTGCCAGCAGCCCCCGAGGGGCCGGCGGAGAGACCCAGTACTTC CASSPRGAGGETQYF TRBV13 15 NA NA TRBJ2-5
TGTGCCAGCAGCGGGGACATTCCGGAGACCCAGTACTTC CASSGDIPETQYF TRBV5-4 13 NA NA TRBJ2-5
TGCAGCGTTGAAGATGGAGCAGGAGGGGGCAGAAAACTGTTTTTT CSVEDGAGGGRKLFF TRBV29-1 15 TRBD1 NA TRBJ1-4
TGTGCCAGCAGCTTTGTGGGACGCTCCTACGAGCAGTACTTC CASSFVGRSYEQYF TRBV5-6 14 NA NA TRBJ2-7
TGTGCCTGGAGTAGGACAGGGGGTGTGAATGAGCAGTTCTTC CAWSRTGGVNEQFF TRBV30 14 TRBD1 NA TRBJ2-1
TGTGCCAGCAGTTACTATACAGGGCGCGAGCAGTACTTC CASSYYTGREQYF TRBV6-5 13 NA NA TRBJ2-7
TGTGCCAGCAGCTCTAGGTTACAGGCTCTCGGTACGCAGTATTTT CASSSRLQALGTQYF TRBV5-6 15 NA NA TRBJ2-3
TGTGCCAGCAGCTTACGGGACTTCCGCGAGCAGTACTTC CASSLRDFREQYF TRBV7-2 13 NA NA TRBJ2-7
TGTGCCAGCAGCCCGCCCGGGGGGACTGAAGCTTTCTTT CASSPPGGTEAFF TRBV9 13 NA NA TRBJ1-1
TGTGCCAGCAGCTTAGTGGGGGGGAGATATAGCAATCAGCCCCAGCATTTT CASSLVGGRYSNQPQHF TRBV7-2 17 NA once TRBJ1-5
TGTGCCAGCAGTGAAGGGGGAGACACAGATACGCAGTATTTT CASSEGGDTDTQYF TRBV6-1 14 NA NA TRBJ2-3
TGTGCCAGCAGTCAGCGACAGGGTCAATCCTACGAGCAGTACTTC CASSQRQGQSYEQYF TRBV6-6 15 TRBD1 NA TRBJ2-7
TGTGCCAGCAGCCCCCCCGGGGGAGATCTGAATCAGCCCCAGCATTTT CASSPPGGDLNQPQHF TRBV7-8 16 NA NA TRBJ1-5
TGTGCCAGCAGCCAGATTACCACAGGCCGGAACACTGAAGCTTTCTTT CASSQITTGRNTEAFF TRBV14 16 NA once TRBJ1-1
TGTGCCAGCAGGACAGGGAGTGGGGCCTATGGCTACACCTTC CASRTGSGAYGYTF TRBV28 14 TRBD1 once TRBJ1-2
TGTGCCAGCAGCTTAGGAACGGCGACTAGCAGCACAGATACGCAGTATTTT CASSLGTATSSTDTQYF TRBV7-8 17 TRBD2 NA TRBJ2-3
TGCGCCAGCAGCCAAGCACTAGCGGGCACCTACGAGCAGTACTTC CASSQALAGTYEQYF TRBV4-3 15 TRBD2 NA TRBJ2-7